The 10 T cell receptor beta chains listed next were all sequenced from one sample in a study of blood T cell repertoires in COVID-19. Some clones are missing from TCRdb's copy, which holds only in-frame ones; the method was immunoSEQ multiplex PCR. In the table there are approximately 99,000 clones, around 88% of which are singletons. The specimen sequenced was peripheral blood. These receptors were collected from a man aged 45-65 years with COVID-19, enrolled during active disease.

The chain employs TRBV28 and TRBJ1-1, with no clear D. The CDR3 contains 13 residues. Per germline, CDR1 MDHEN and CDR2 SYDVKM. Trimming cost V 5 bases and J 1 base, with 8 bases left between them. The CDR3 DNA sequence: TGTGCCAGCAGTCGTACTCCGAACACTGAAGCTTTCTTT. It encodes CASSRTPNTEAFF.

The chain joins TRBV5-1 to TRBJ2-1; possibly TRBD2 for D (5 bases). Trimming shortened V by 1 base and J by 9 bases, and 11 bases separated the two germline ends. This CDR3 region has 13 residues. From germline, CDR1 is SGHRS and CDR2 YFSETQ. CDR3 DNA: TGCGCCAGCAGCTTGTTTGCGGGTGGTGAGCAGTTCTTC. This codes for CASSLFAGGEQFF.

The chain has TRBV5-5 and TRBJ2-7; TRBD1 matches 7 bases. The trim removed 3 bases at V and 5 bases at J, leaving 8 bases unmatched. There are 14 residues in the CDR3. From germline, CDR1 is SGHKS and CDR2 YYEKEE (reference sequence). CDR3 coding DNA: TGTGCCAGCAGCTCGACAGGGATCCGGGACGAGCAGTACTTC. The encoded protein is CASSSTGIRDEQYF.

This clone was recorded only once. The chain joins TRBV6-2 or TRBV6-3 to TRBJ2-1; 8 nucleotides match TRBD1. The V segment lost 5 bases and the J segment 0 bases; nucleotides outside the gene matches: 3. Germline V gene lookup returns CDR1 MNHEY and CDR2 SVGEGT. The CDR3 has 15 amino acids. DNA for the CDR3: TGTGCCAGCAGTCGACAGGGGCACTCCTACAATGAGCAGTTCTTC. Translating gives CASSRQGHSYNEQFF.

The J gene is TRBJ1-2, the V gene TRBV24-1, with D possibly TRBD1 on 5 matching bases. The CDR3 is 15 residues long. Deletions cut 6 bases from V and 2 bases from J, with 15 bases between. Looked up from germline, CDR1 is KGHDR and CDR2 is SFDVKD. In DNA form, the CDR3 reads TGTGCCACCAGTTCCTGGCAGGGATCGAACTATGGCTACACCTTC. As protein: CATSSWQGSNYGYTF.

The genes are TRBV10-3 and TRBJ1-2; TRBD1 is a possible D gene (6 bases). This CDR3 has 13 amino acids. Germline assignment: CDR1 ENHRY and CDR2 SYGVKD. V was cut by 11 bases and J by 2 bases, with 15 bases left in between. The CDR3, as DNA: TGTGCCTTCCGGGACACTGAAAACTATGGCTACACCTTC. It encodes CAFRDTENYGYTF.

The V gene is TRBV7-9, the J gene TRBJ1-4; D is ambiguous. In germline, CDR1 is SEHNR, CDR2 FQNEAQ (reference sequence). Trimming shortened V by 1 base and J by 5 bases, and 5 bases separated the two germline ends. The CDR3 contains 13 residues. The CDR3 protein is CASSLGRNEKLFF. CDR3 DNA sequence: TGTGCCAGCAGCTTAGGCCGGAATGAAAAACTGTTTTTT.

This chain connects TRBV19 to TRBJ1-1; weak D call: TRBD1 (5 bases). CDR1 is LNHDA and CDR2 is SQIVND in the germline V gene (reference sequence). The CDR3 has 13 residues. V was trimmed by 5 bases and J by 5 bases, leaving 12 bases between them. CDR3 nucleotide sequence: TGTGCCAGTAGTGCGGGGGTTCGAACTGAAGCTTTCTTT. Residues: CASSAGVRTEAFF. Full variable domain (remainder filled in from reference TRBV19 and TRBJ1-1): DGGITQSPKYLFRKEGQNVTLSCEQNLNHDAMYWYRQDPGQGLRLIYYSQIVNDFQKGDIAEGYSVSREKKESFPLTVTSAQKNPTAFYLCASSAGVRTEAFFGQGTRLTVV.

V is TRBV15 and J is TRBJ1-4, with D perhaps matching TRBD1 (6 bases). The CDR3 consists of 14 residues. Germline V gene sequence: CDR1 LNHNV, CDR2 YYDKDF (reference sequence). Trimming shortened V by 1 base and J by 5 bases, and 8 bases separated the two germline ends. CDR3 loop: CATSRARGNEKLFF. The DNA of the CDR3 is TGTGCCACCAGCAGAGCGAGGGGGAATGAAAAACTGTTTTTT.

This chain uses TRBV2 with TRBJ1-2; D gene ambiguous. The CDR3 has 14 residues. Germline V CDR1 and CDR2: SNHLY, FYNNEI. Trimming shortened V by 3 bases and J by 5 bases, and 13 bases separated the two germline ends. The CDR3 loop is CASSDQGSGYGYTF. Here the CDR3 DNA reads TGTGCCAGCAGTGATCAAGGGAGTGGGTATGGCTACACCTTC.